These 15 T cell receptor beta chains were all obtained from the same sample, sequenced in a study of cytomegalovirus exposure and HLA in healthy donors. PCR involved 60 Vbeta and 13 Jbeta primers. Measured with immunoSEQ multiplex PCR; TCRdb has only the in-frame clones, and not every one. This sample has approximately 180,000 clones, with 79% found just once. The material sequenced was PBMCs. All receptors derive from a woman between 50 and 59 years old in good health and CMV-seronegative.

The chain recombines TRBV29-1 with TRBJ1-5; perhaps TRBD1 as D (6 bases). In germline, CDR1 is SQVTM, CDR2 ANQGSEA. V dropped 2 bases and J dropped 7 bases, with 12 bases sitting between them. This CDR3 has 13 residues. CDR3 residues: CSVEQGRGQPQHF. The CDR3 DNA reads as TGCAGCGTTGAACAGGGGCGGGGGCAGCCCCAGCATTTT.

A few counts support this clone. The chain carries TRBV30 and TRBJ1-3; D unclear. Between the trimmed V and J ends, which lost 0 bases and 14 bases, there was a span of 14 bases. The length of the CDR3 is 12 residues. From germline, CDR1 is GTSNPN and CDR2 SVGIG (reference sequence). The CDR3, as DNA: TGTGCCTGGAGTGTACCCGGGTCCTTTTTATATTTT. It encodes CAWSVPGSFLYF.

This chain's CDR3 is CASSLAVTGDEKLFF. For the CDR3, the DNA is TGTGCCAGCAGCTTAGCGGTAACAGGGGACGAAAAACTGTTTTTT. The chain recombines TRBV7-9 with TRBJ1-4; 7 bases are a match to TRBD1. Per the germline V gene, CDR1 is SEHNR and CDR2 is FQNEAQ (reference sequence). The CDR3 has 15 residues. With 0 bases clipped from V and 8 bases from J, the junction kept 6 bases outside the gene matches.

This chain connects TRBV27 to TRBJ1-1, with D possibly matching TRBD1 (6 bases). Per the germline V gene, CDR1 is MNHEY and CDR2 is SMNVEV (reference sequence). The CDR3 contains 15 residues. Trimming left V 3 bases short and J 1 base short, with 12 bases between. The CDR3 protein is CASSFQGTGNTEAFF. In DNA, the CDR3 is TGTGCCAGCAGTTTTCAGGGGACGGGGAACACTGAAGCTTTCTTT.

On this clone itself: The junction shows a germline mismatch at one end, possibly a read error. The V and J genes are TRBV7-7 and TRBJ1-4; 8 positions match TRBD1. The CDR3 is made up of 15 amino acids. Per germline, CDR1 SSHAT and CDR2 FNYEAQ (reference sequence). The CDR3 here is CASSPGQGGTEKLFF. The CDR3 coding sequence is TGTGCTAGCAGCCCCGGACAGGGAGGGACGGAAAAACTGTTTTTT.

The chain joins TRBV6-6 to TRBJ1-5; tentatively, D is TRBD1 (5 bases). Per the germline V gene, CDR1 is MNHNY and CDR2 is SVGAGI (reference sequence). V was shortened by 6 bases and J by 6 bases, with 18 bases between the two germline ends. The CDR3 runs to 15 residues. The CDR3, as DNA: TGTGCCAGCAGCCTACAGTGGGGCGGCGGTCAGCCCCAGCATTTT. Amino acid sequence: CASSLQWGGGQPQHF.

CDR3 sequence: CASSLLAGGLDEQFF. CDR3 nucleotides: TGTGCCAGCAGCTTACTAGCGGGAGGGCTCGATGAGCAGTTCTTC. This chain joins TRBV5-6 and TRBJ2-1; 13 bases agree with TRBD2. Germline CDR1 is SGHDT and CDR2 is YYEEEE. The CDR3 is made up of 15 amino acids. V dropped 2 bases and J dropped 8; count of bases not matched to a gene: 4.

On this clone itself: The same CDR3 is also encoded by other DNA sequences in this sample. V gene TRBV28 combines with J gene TRBJ1-1, with a weak D call TRBD1 (6 bases). The length of the CDR3 is 14 residues. Trimming shortened V by 5 bases and J by 0 bases, and 10 bases separated the two germline ends. Germline CDR1 and CDR2: MDHEN and SYDVKM. The CDR3 sequence is CASSRTDLNTEAFF. CDR3 coding DNA: TGTGCCAGCAGTCGGACAGACTTGAACACTGAAGCTTTCTTT.

The CDR3 reads CASSRLAGGYSSYNEQFF. The CDR3 DNA sequence: TGTGCCAGCAGCCGACTAGCGGGGGGCTACAGCTCCTACAATGAGCAGTTCTTC. The chain recombines TRBV2 with TRBJ2-1; 13 nucleotides match TRBD2. CDR1 is SNHLY, CDR2 FYNNEI, per germline. The CDR3 totals 18 residues. V was clipped by 6 bases and J by 0 bases; unmatched bases: 8.

The chain carries TRBV19 and TRBJ1-5; D unresolved. Trimming pared 3 bases from V and 0 bases from J, leaving 15 bases between. The CDR3 has 17 amino acids. CDR1 and CDR2 (germline): LNHDA, SQIVND (reference sequence). The CDR3 DNA reads as TGTGCCAGTAGTATTCGCGGCAGTTCTTATAGCAATCAGCCCCAGCATTTT. This encodes CASSIRGSSYSNQPQHF. Full variable domain (missing parts from reference TRBV19 and TRBJ1-5): DGGITQSPKYLFRKEGQNVTLSCEQNLNHDAMYWYRQDPGQGLRLIYYSQIVNDFQKGDIAEGYSVSREKKESFPLTVTSAQKNPTAFYLCASSIRGSSYSNQPQHFGDGTRLSIL.

This clone was seen a single time. Other DNA sequences in the sample encode the same CDR3. V is TRBV15 and J is TRBJ1-1, with D uncertain. The CDR3 covers 12 residues. The germline V gene has CDR1 LNHNV and CDR2 YYDKDF (reference sequence). V was pared by 1 base and J by 2 bases, with 2 bases between. The CDR3 here is CATSRANTEAFF. For the CDR3, the DNA is TGTGCCACCAGCAGAGCTAACACTGAAGCTTTCTTT.

The V and J genes are TRBV5-1 and TRBJ1-2; D unclear. V was trimmed by 7 bases and J by 6 bases, leaving 16 bases between them. CDR1 and CDR2 from the germline V gene are SGHRS and YFSETQ. The CDR3 sequence is 13 residues long. The CDR3 is CASRTWEGDGYTF. Here the CDR3 DNA reads TGCGCCAGCCGAACCTGGGAGGGTGATGGCTACACCTTC.

This clone has a handful of counts. The rearrangement links TRBV6-1 to TRBJ2-2; 8 bases are a match to TRBD2. CDR1 and CDR2 from the germline V gene are MNHNS and SASEGT. The CDR3 runs 15 residues. With V trimmed by 6 bases and J by 7 bases, 10 bases remained unmatched. CDR3 region: CASRSPAGEGGELFF. CDR3 nucleotide sequence: TGTGCCAGCAGGTCACCAGCGGGAGAGGGCGGGGAGCTGTTTTTT.

A single count supports this clone. This chain joins TRBV4-3 and TRBJ1-1; D not resolved. Germline CDR1 and CDR2: LGHNA and YSLEER. The CDR3 covers 14 residues. Trimming removed 1 base at V and 4 bases at J, with 10 bases between. The CDR3 nucleotides are TGCGCCAGCAGCCAAGTCGCAGGTCTCACTGAAGCTTTCTTT. Translating it yields CASSQVAGLTEAFF.

The chain has TRBV18 and TRBJ1-2; unclear D gene. Trimming removed 3 bases at V and 1 base at J, with 12 bases between. Germline values: CDR1 KGHSH, CDR2 LQKENI. This CDR3 region has 15 residues. CDR3 in DNA: TGTGCCAGCTCACCCTCCCCAGAGGGTAACTATGGCTACACCTTC. Translation: CASSPSPEGNYGYTF.